Listed here is a single T cell receptor beta chain. Its specificity is not known. These data originate in a study of cytomegalovirus exposure and HLA in healthy donors. General study findings and limits: Sequencing likely generated an artifact that appeared as a cluster of highly shared sequence variants. In a later analysis, at a false discovery rate of 0.05, roughly 17,000 TCR beta sequences matched HLA alleles.

PCR amplification relied on 60 Vbeta primers (plus 13 Jbeta primers). Clones were sequenced by immunoSEQ multiplex PCR, and TCRdb holds only the in-frame ones, with some missing. The table records fewer than 250,000 clones, 82% of them present only once. The CDR3 covers 15 residues. With 6 bases clipped from V and 5 bases from J, the junction kept 10 bases outside the gene matches. Germline CDR1 and CDR2: MGHRA and YSYEKL. Sample: PBMCs. The gene calls are TRBV4-1 and TRBJ2-5; 9 nucleotides line up with TRBD1. The sequence was obtained from a man aged 35 to 55 in good health and CMV-seropositive. This CDR3 reads CASSTGTGFYETQYF. The CDR3 nucleotides are TGCGCCAGCAGTACCGGGACAGGGTTTTACGAGACCCAGTACTTC.